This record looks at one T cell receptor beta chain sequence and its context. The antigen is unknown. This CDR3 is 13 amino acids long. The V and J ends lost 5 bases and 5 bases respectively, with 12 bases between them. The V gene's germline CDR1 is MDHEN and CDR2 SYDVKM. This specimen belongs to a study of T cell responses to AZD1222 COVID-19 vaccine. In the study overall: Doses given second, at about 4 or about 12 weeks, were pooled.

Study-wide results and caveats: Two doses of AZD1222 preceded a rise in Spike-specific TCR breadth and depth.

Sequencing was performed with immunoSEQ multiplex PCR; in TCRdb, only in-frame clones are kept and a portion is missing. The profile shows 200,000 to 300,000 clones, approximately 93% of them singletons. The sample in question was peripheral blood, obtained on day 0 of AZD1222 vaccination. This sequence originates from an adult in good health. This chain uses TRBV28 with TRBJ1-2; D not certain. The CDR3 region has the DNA TGTGCCAGCAGTGATAGTCTTAGTTATGGCTACACCTTC. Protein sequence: CASSDSLSYGYTF.